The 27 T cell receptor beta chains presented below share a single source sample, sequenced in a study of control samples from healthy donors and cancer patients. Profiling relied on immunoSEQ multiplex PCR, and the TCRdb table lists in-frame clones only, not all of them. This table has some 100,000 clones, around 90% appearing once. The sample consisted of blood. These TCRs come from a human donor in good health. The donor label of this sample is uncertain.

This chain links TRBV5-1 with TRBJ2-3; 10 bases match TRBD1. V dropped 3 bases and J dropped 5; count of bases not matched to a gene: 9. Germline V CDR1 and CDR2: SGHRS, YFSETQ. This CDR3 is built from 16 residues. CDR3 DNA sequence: TGCGCCAGCAGCTACTCCGGGACAGGGGTTAGAGATACGCAGTATTTT. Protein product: CASSYSGTGVRDTQYF.

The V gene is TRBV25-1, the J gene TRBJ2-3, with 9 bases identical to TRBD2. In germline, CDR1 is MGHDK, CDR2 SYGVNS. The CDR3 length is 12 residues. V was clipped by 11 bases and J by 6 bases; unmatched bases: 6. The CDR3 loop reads CAVGRGGDTQYF. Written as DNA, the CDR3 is TGTGCCGTTGGGCGGGGGGGTGATACGCAGTATTTT.

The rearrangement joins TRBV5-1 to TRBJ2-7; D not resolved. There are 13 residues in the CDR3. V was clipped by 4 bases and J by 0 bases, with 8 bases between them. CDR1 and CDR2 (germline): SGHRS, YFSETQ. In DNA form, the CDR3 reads TGCGCCAGCAGCCACGGGTACTCCTACGAGCAGTACTTC. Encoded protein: CASSHGYSYEQYF.

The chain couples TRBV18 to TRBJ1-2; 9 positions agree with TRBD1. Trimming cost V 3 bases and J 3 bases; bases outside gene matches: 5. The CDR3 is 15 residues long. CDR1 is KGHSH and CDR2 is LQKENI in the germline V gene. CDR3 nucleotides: TGTGCCAGCTCACCCGGACAGGGGCCACACTATGGCTACACCTTC. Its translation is CASSPGQGPHYGYTF.

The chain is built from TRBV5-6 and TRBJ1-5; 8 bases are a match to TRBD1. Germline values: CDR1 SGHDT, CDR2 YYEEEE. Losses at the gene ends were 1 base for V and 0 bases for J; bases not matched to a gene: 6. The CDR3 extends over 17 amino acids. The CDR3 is CASSLSGTGFSNQPQHF. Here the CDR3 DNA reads TGTGCCAGCAGCTTGTCCGGGACAGGTTTTAGCAATCAGCCCCAGCATTTT.

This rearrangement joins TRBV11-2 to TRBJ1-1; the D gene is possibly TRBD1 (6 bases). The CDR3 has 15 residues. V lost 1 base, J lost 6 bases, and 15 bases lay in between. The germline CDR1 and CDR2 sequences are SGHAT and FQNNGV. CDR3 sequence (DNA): TGTGCCAGCAGCTTAGGTCAGGGGCCCAGGGCTGAAGCTTTCTTT. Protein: CASSLGQGPRAEAFF.

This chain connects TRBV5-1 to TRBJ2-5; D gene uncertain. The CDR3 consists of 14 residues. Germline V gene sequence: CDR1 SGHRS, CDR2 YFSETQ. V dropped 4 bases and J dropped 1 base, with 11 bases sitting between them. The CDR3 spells CASSQLGSQETQYF. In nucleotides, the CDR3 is TGCGCCAGCAGCCAACTCGGCAGCCAAGAGACCCAGTACTTC.

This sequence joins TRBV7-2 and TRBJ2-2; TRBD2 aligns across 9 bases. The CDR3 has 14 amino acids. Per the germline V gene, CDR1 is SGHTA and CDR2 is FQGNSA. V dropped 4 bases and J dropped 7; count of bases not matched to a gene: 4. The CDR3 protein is CASSWTSVIGELFF. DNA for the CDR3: TGTGCCAGCAGCTGGACTAGCGTAATCGGGGAGCTGTTTTTT.

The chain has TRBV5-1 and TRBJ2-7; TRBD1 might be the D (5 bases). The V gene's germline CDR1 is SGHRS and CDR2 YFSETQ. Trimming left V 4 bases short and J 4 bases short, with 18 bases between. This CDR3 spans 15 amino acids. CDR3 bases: TGCGCCAGCAGCAAACCCGCAGGGCAAGAGTACGAGCAGTACTTC. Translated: CASSKPAGQEYEQYF.

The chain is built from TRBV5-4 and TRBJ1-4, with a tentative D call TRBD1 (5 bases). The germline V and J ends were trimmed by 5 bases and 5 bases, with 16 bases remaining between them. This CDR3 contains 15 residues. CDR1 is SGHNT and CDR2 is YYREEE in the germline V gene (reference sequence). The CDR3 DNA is TGTGCCAGCAGGAGATCGTGGGGGGGAAATGAAAAACTGTTTTTT. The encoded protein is CASRRSWGGNEKLFF.

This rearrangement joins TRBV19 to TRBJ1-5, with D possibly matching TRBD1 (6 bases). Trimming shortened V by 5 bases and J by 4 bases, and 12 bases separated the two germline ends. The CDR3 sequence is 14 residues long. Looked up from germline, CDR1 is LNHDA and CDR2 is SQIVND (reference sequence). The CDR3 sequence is CASSAWTDNQPQHF. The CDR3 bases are TGTGCCAGTAGTGCCTGGACAGATAATCAGCCCCAGCATTTT. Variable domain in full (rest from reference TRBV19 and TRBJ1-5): DGGITQSPKYLFRKEGQNVTLSCEQNLNHDAMYWYRQDPGQGLRLIYYSQIVNDFQKGDIAEGYSVSREKKESFPLTVTSAQKNPTAFYLCASSAWTDNQPQHFGDGTRLSIL.

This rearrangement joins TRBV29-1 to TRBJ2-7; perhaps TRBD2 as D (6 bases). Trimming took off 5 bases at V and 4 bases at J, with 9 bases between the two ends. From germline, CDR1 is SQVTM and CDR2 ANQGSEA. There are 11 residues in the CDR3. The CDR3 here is CSVFREYEQYF. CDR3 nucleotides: TGCAGCGTTTTTCGGGAGTACGAGCAGTACTTC.

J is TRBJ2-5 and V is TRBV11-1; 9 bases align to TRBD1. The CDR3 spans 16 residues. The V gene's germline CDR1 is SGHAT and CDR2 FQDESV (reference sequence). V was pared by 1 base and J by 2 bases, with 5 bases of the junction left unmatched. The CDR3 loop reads CASSLVGTGLQETQYF. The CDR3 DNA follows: TGTGCCAGCAGCTTAGTAGGGACAGGGCTTCAAGAGACCCAGTACTTC.

The CDR3 region is CASSHGGGKSYEQYV. The CDR3 DNA sequence: TGTGCCAGCAGCCACGGAGGGGGGAAGTCCTACGAGCAGTACGTC. V gene TRBV7-2 combines with J gene TRBJ2-7; D assignment may be TRBD1 or TRBD2 (6 bases each). The CDR3 has 15 amino acids. The V and J ends lost 5 bases and 1 base respectively, with 15 bases between them. Germline V gene lookup returns CDR1 SGHTA and CDR2 FQGNSA.

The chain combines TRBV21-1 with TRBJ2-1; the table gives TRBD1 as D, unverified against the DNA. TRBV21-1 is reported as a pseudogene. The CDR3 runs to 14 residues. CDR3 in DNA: TGTGCCAGCAGCAAAATCGACAGAAACAATGAGCAGTTCTTC. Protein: CASSKIDRNNEQFF.

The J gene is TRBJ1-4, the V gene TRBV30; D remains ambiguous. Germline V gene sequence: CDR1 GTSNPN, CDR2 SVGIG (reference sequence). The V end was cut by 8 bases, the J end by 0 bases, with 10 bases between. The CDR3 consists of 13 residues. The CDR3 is CAGFGATNEKLFF. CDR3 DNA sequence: TGTGCCGGATTCGGGGCAACTAATGAAAAACTGTTTTTT.

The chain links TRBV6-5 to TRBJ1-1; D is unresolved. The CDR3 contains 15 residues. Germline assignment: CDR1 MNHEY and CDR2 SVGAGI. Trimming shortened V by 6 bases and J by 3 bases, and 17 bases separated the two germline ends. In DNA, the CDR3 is TGTGCCAGCAGGGACGCCGGGGATCGGCACACTGAAGCTTTCTTT. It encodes CASRDAGDRHTEAFF.

The chain's CDR3 is CASSIVQGARGGYTF. The DNA for the CDR3 is TGTGCCAGTAGTATAGTACAGGGGGCTCGTGGAGGCTACACCTTC. The gene calls are TRBV19 and TRBJ1-2; 9 bases align to TRBD1. Germline V gene data show CDR1 as LNHDA and CDR2 as SQIVND (reference sequence). This CDR3 is built from 15 residues. V lost 1 base, J lost 8 bases, and 8 bases stayed unmatched.

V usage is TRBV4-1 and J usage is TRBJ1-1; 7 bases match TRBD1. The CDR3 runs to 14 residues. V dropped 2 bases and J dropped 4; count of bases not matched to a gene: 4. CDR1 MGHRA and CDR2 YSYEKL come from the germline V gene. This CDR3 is CASSQLQGITEAFF. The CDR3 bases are TGCGCCAGCAGCCAACTACAGGGGATCACTGAAGCTTTCTTT.

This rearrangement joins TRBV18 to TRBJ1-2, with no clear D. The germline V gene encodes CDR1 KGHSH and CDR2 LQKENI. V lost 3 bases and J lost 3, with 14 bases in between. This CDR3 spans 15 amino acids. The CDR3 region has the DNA TGTGCCAGCTCACCTGCGGACGTATTAGACTATGGCTACACCTTC. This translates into CASSPADVLDYGYTF.

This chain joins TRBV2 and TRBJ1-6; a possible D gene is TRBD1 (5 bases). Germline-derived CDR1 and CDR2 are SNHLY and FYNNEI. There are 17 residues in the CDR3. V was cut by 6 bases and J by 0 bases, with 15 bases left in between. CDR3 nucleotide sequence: TGTGCCAGCAGGCAACCGGGACGGAGCTCCTATAATTCACCCCTCCACTTT. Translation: CASRQPGRSSYNSPLHF.

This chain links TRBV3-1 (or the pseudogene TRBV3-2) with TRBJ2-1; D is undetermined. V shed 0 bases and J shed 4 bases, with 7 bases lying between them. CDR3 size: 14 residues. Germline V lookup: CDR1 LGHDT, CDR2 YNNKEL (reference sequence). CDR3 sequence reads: CASSQDESYNEQFF. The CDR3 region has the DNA TGTGCCAGCAGCCAAGATGAGTCGTACAATGAGCAGTTCTTC.

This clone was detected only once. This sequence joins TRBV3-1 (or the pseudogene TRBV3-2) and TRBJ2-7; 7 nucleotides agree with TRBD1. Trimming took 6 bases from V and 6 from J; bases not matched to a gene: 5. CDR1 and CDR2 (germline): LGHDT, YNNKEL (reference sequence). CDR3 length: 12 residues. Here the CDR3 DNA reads TGTGCCAGCAGTCGCAGGGACAGCGAGCAGTACTTC. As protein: CASSRRDSEQYF.

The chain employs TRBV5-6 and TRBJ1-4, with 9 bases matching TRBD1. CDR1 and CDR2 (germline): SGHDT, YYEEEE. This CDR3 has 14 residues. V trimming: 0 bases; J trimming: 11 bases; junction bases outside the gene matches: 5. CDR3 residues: CASSLAQGAGKLFF. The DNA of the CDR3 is TGTGCCAGCAGCTTGGCACAGGGGGCGGGGAAACTGTTTTTT.

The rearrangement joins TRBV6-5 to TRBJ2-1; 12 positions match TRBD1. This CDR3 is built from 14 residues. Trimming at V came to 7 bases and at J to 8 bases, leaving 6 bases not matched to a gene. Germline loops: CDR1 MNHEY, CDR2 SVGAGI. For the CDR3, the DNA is TGTGCCAGCAAGGTGGGACAGGGGGCCTATGAGCAGTTCTTC. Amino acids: CASKVGQGAYEQFF.

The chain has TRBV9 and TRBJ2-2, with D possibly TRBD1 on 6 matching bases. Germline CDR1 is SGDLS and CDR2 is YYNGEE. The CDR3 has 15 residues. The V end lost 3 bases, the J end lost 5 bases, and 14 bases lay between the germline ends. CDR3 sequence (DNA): TGTGCCAGCAGCGCCACGACAGGTCGAACCGGGGAGCTGTTTTTT. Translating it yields CASSATTGRTGELFF.

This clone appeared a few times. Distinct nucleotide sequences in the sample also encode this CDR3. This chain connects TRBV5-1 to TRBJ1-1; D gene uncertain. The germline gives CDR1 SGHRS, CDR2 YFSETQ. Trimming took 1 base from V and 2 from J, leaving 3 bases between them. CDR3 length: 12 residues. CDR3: CASSLQNTEAFF. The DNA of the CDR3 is TGCGCCAGCAGCTTGCAAAACACTGAAGCTTTCTTT. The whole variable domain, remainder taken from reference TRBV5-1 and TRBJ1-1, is KAGVTQTPRYLIKTRGQQVTLSCSPISGHRSVSWYQQTPGQGLQFLFEYFSETQRNKGNFPGRFSGRQFSNSRSEMNVSTLELGDSALYLCASSLQNTEAFFGQGTRLTVV.